This paragraph covers one TCR beta chain sequence. The antigen is unknown. Here immunoSEQ multiplex PCR was the method, and the copy in TCRdb shows in-frame clones only, minus some. The repertoire holds over 25,000 clones, approximately 88% seen once, with about 0.33% in the top ten. Sample time point: newly diagnosed, previously untreated cHL patient sample. By magnetic negative selection, CD4+ T cells were purified from thawed PBMCs. Acting as the comparison were PBMCs from newly diagnosed, untreated classical Hodgkin lymphoma. These data are taken from a study of PD-1 blockade in classical Hodgkin lymphoma. Study-level results: Baseline TCR diversity was reportedly lower in newly diagnosed patients than healthy donors. Repertoire difference causes, possibly disease activity or prior therapy, remain undefined.

This receptor was taken from a human donor with classical Hodgkin lymphoma. What was sequenced was CD4+ T cells from blood.

CDR3 amino acids: CASSPAIEGYEQYF. The CDR3, as DNA: TGTGCCAGCAGCCCGGCTATAGAGGGCTACGAGCAGTACTTC. The genes are TRBV27 and TRBJ2-7, with D tentatively TRBD2 (5 bases). Trimming removed 6 bases at V and 3 bases at J, with 15 bases between. Germline V gene sequence: CDR1 MNHEY, CDR2 SMNVEV (reference sequence). CDR3 length: 14 amino acids.